These 22 T cell receptor beta chains originate from one sample sequenced in a study of CD8+CD57+ T cells in acquired aplastic anemia. Genomic DNA served as template for TCR beta VDJ and CDR3 profiling. A single record per CDR3 protein comes from TCRdb applying MiXCR to the reads. The table records some 140,000 distinct CDR3 sequences, roughly half of them present only once. Patients chosen for sequencing had shown CD8+CD57+ cell expansion by flow cytometry. The sample comprised sorted CD4+, CD8+, or CD8+CD57+ T cells (not recorded which) from PBMCs. These receptors were obtained from a human donor with aplastic anemia.

The CDR3 loop is CASSSTSMATRRVGNEQFF. Written as DNA, the CDR3 is TGTGCCAGCAGCTCGACCTCTATGGCGACTAGGCGGGTGGGGAATGAGCAGTTCTTC. The J gene is TRBJ2-1, the V gene TRBV7-1, with a tentative D call TRBD2 (6 bases). TRBV7-1 is reported as an ORF; its role is uncertain. With 3 bases removed from V and 7 bases from J, the gap between germline ends came to 28 bases. The CDR3 consists of 19 residues.

The chain joins TRBV2 to TRBJ1-1; D uncertain. This CDR3 contains 13 residues. Germline V gives CDR1 SNHLY, CDR2 FYNNEI. Trimming removed 7 bases from V and 0 bases from J, with 9 bases in between. The CDR3 protein is CASNVQVNTEAFF. The CDR3 DNA is TGTGCCAGCAACGTCCAGGTGAACACTGAAGCTTTCTTT.

V and J are TRBV19 and TRBJ1-2; 8 bases line up with TRBD1. The CDR3 extends over 14 amino acids. Germline lookup yields CDR1 LNHDA and CDR2 SQIVND (reference sequence). The V and J ends lost 6 bases and 3 bases, in that order; junction bases with no gene match: 6. CDR3 amino acids: CASRKTGADYGYTF. In DNA form, the CDR3 reads TGTGCCAGTAGGAAGACAGGGGCCGACTATGGCTACACCTTC.

Concerning this clonotype: In this CDR3 the conserved last residue, phenylalanine or tryptophan, is missing, so a read error is likely. The chain uses TRBV5-6 and TRBJ2-1, with a weak D call TRBD1 (6 bases). This CDR3 is built from 12 residues. Germline V lookup: CDR1 SGHDT, CDR2 YYEEEE. V was clipped by 3 bases and J by 9 bases, with 10 bases between them. CDR3 sequence: CASSWGTTEQFL. DNA for the CDR3: TGTGCCAGCAGCTGGGGGACAACTGAGCAGTTCCTC.

This clonotype was observed a single time. The rearrangement links TRBV25-1 to TRBJ2-2; D tentatively fits TRBD1 or TRBD2 (5 bases each). V shed 3 bases and J shed 6 bases, with 17 bases lying between them. This CDR3 has 16 residues. Germline V gives CDR1 MGHDK, CDR2 SYGVNS. CDR3 bases: TGTGCCAGCAGTGATTATGGGGCCGAGGGTGCCGGGGAGCTGTTTTTT. Protein product: CASSDYGAEGAGELFF.

This clonotype was observed at least ten times. The chain joins TRBV2 to TRBJ1-1; unclear D gene. Germline loops: CDR1 SNHLY, CDR2 FYNNEI. The CDR3 contains 14 residues. V lost 6 bases, J lost 1 base, and 12 bases lay in between. CDR3 amino acids: CASRSKITNTEAFF. The CDR3 DNA is TGTGCCAGCAGGAGTAAGATCACGAACACTGAAGCTTTCTTT.

This clonotype has at least ten counts. This chain connects TRBV7-9 to TRBJ2-7, with D tentatively TRBD2 (5 bases). The CDR3 totals 16 residues. V lost 3 bases to trimming and J lost 5 bases, with 20 bases between them. CDR1 and CDR2 from the germline V gene are SEHNR and FQNEAQ (reference sequence). CDR3 DNA sequence: TGTGCCAGCAGCTTGGATGAGGGCAGAAATTCCCACGAGCAGTACTTC. Its protein is CASSLDEGRNSHEQYF. The entire variable domain, with the rest obtained from reference TRBV7-9 and TRBJ2-7, is as follows: DTGVSQNPRHKITKRGQNVTFRCDPISEHNRLYWYRQTLGQGPEFLTYFQNEAQLEKSRLLSDRFSAERPKGSFSTLEIQRTEQGDSAMYLCASSLDEGRNSHEQYFGPGTRLTVT.

This clonotype was detected many times. This chain uses TRBV7-6 with TRBJ1-2, with 7 bases aligning to TRBD1. The V gene's germline CDR1 is SGHVS and CDR2 FNYEAQ. The length of the CDR3 is 16 residues. V lost 1 base and J lost 3; bases outside the gene matches: 8. The CDR3 coding sequence is TGTGCCAGCAGCTTAGGGAGGACAGGCAGCGACTATGGCTACACCTTC. It yields the protein CASSLGRTGSDYGYTF. Supplemented by reference TRBV7-6 and TRBJ1-2, the full variable domain reads GAGVSQSPRYKVTKRGQDVALRCDPISGHVSLYWYRQALGQGPEFLTYFNYEAQQDKSGLPNDRFSAERPEGSISTLTIQRTEQRDSAMYRCASSLGRTGSDYGYTFGSGTRLTVV.

The chain combines TRBV7-9 with TRBJ1-1; perhaps TRBD1 as D (6 bases). The CDR3 has 13 amino acids. The germline V gene encodes CDR1 SEHNR and CDR2 FQNEAQ (reference sequence). Trimming stripped 11 bases from V and 1 base from J, with 14 bases between. The CDR3 sequence is CASDGGRNTEAFF. The CDR3 DNA reads TGTGCCTCCGACGGGGGCCGGAACACTGAAGCTTTCTTT. Using reference TRBV7-9 and TRBJ1-1 for the parts outside the CDR3, the full variable domain is DTGVSQNPRHKITKRGQNVTFRCDPISEHNRLYWYRQTLGQGPEFLTYFQNEAQLEKSRLLSDRFSAERPKGSFSTLEIQRTEQGDSAMYLCASDGGRNTEAFFGQGTRLTVV.

This clonotype was recorded at least ten times. The rearrangement uses TRBV5-4 and TRBJ1-2, with D possibly TRBD1 on 5 matching bases. The germline gives CDR1 SGHNT, CDR2 YYREEE (reference sequence). The CDR3 extends over 13 amino acids. V lost 3 bases and J lost 6, with 12 bases in between. CDR3 sequence (DNA): TGTGCCAGCAGCTGGAGGGGCGCGGATGGCTACACCTTC. Translation gives CASSWRGADGYTF.

Comments on this clonotype: Germline is not matched at one junction end, which may reflect a read error. The V gene is TRBV11-2, the J gene TRBJ2-7, with TRBD2 as a possible D gene (6 bases). Germline V gene data show CDR1 as SGHAT and CDR2 as FQNNGV. This CDR3 is 19 amino acids long. As DNA, the CDR3 is TGTGCCAGCAGCTTAGTCGGATATGGCGGGATCGGTACCAGTTACGAGCAGCACTTC. Its translation: CASSLVGYGGIGTSYEQHF.

The genes are TRBV6-5 and TRBJ1-2; D is undetermined. The CDR3 is 17 residues long. The ends were cut back, 0 bases at V and 3 bases at J, with 17 bases in the middle. The V gene's germline CDR1 is MNHEY and CDR2 SVGAGI. The CDR3 sequence is CASSYSKGGLSHYGYTF. The CDR3 DNA is TGTGCCAGCAGTTACTCGAAGGGAGGGTTAAGTCACTATGGCTACACCTTC.

The chain uses TRBV5-4 and TRBJ2-7, with 7 bases fitting TRBD1. Trimming took 4 bases from V and 6 from J; bases not matched to a gene: 10. The length of the CDR3 is 14 residues. Germline lookup yields CDR1 SGHNT and CDR2 YYREEE (reference sequence). CDR3 region: CASSQGDSEVEQYF. The DNA of the CDR3 is TGTGCCAGCAGCCAGGGGGACAGTGAGGTCGAGCAGTACTTC.

The chain employs TRBV6-6 and TRBJ1-1; TRBD1 is a possible D gene (5 bases). V was clipped by 0 bases and J by 5 bases, with 16 bases between them. The CDR3 has 16 residues. Germline V gene sequence: CDR1 MNHNY, CDR2 SVGAGI (reference sequence). CDR3 region: CASSYSRAGQWTEAFF. Written as DNA, the CDR3 is TGTGCCAGCAGTTACTCGAGGGCAGGGCAGTGGACTGAAGCTTTCTTT.

The chain carries TRBV7-4 and TRBJ2-1; D not certain. CDR3 size: 10 residues. Per germline, CDR1 SGHVT and CDR2 SQSDAQ. Trimming removed 5 bases at V and 10 bases at J, with 6 bases between. CDR3 DNA: TGTGCCAGCAGCACGGACGAGCAGTTCTTC. It specifies CASSTDEQFF.

The chain carries TRBV20-1 and TRBJ2-7; TRBD2 agrees at 10 bases. The germline V gene has CDR1 DFQATT and CDR2 SNEGSKA (reference sequence). Trimming cost V 6 bases and J 6 bases; bases outside gene matches: 8. The CDR3 has 13 amino acids. CDR3 nucleotide sequence: TGCAGTGCCCAGCGGCTAGCGGGAGTCGAGCAGTACTTC. It yields the protein CSAQRLAGVEQYF.

This clonotype was seen many times. This chain links TRBV9 with TRBJ2-7; 8 bases fit TRBD1. In germline, CDR1 is SGDLS, CDR2 YYNGEE. V was clipped by 4 bases and J by 3 bases; unmatched bases: 12. CDR3 length: 16 amino acids. CDR3 residues: CASSPFGTGGGYEQYF. The DNA for the CDR3 is TGTGCCAGCAGCCCCTTCGGGACAGGAGGAGGCTACGAGCAGTACTTC.

Notes on this clonotype: At one boundary the junction diverges from the germline segment, which might be a read error. This sequence joins TRBV2 and TRBJ2-6; maybe TRBD1 (5 bases). This CDR3 region has 15 residues. CDR1 is SNHLY and CDR2 is FYNNEI in the germline V gene. The CDR3 is CASRQDNSGANALTF. CDR3 bases: TGTGCCAGCAGGCAGGACAACTCTGGGGCCAACGCCCTGACTTTC. Complete variable domain (other parts from reference TRBV2 and TRBJ2-6): EPEVTQTPSHQVTQMGQEVILRCVPISNHLYFYWYRQILGQKVEFLVSFYNNEISEKSEIFDDQFSVERPDGSNFTLKIRSTKLEDSAMYFCASRQDNSGANALTFGAGSRLTVL.

A few counts support this clonotype. Being one base from a much bigger clone, this may be a read error. The chain joins TRBV7-6 to TRBJ2-1; D remains unclear. CDR3 length equals 14 residues. With 1 base removed from V and 2 bases from J, the gap between germline ends came to 6 bases. CDR1 is SGHVS, CDR2 FNYEAQ, per germline. The CDR3: CASSLDSTYNEQFF. CDR3 coding DNA: TGTGCCAGCAGCTTAGACAGTACCTACAATGAGCAGTTCTTC.

This clonotype came up many times. The genes are TRBV15 and TRBJ2-7; 8 positions agree with TRBD2. Germline CDR1 LNHNV, CDR2 YYDKDF (reference sequence). This CDR3 is built from 15 residues. V lost 1 base, J lost 5 bases, and 7 bases stayed unmatched. The CDR3 loop is CATSRARRGGDEQYF. CDR3 DNA sequence: TGTGCCACCAGCAGAGCCCGCCGGGGGGGGGACGAGCAGTACTTC.

The chain employs TRBV3-1 and TRBJ2-3; D is unresolved. Germline V gene sequence: CDR1 LGHDT, CDR2 YNNKEL (reference sequence). Trimming stripped 5 bases from V and 6 bases from J, with 12 bases between. The CDR3 spans 13 residues. The CDR3 spells CASSNPVLDTQYF. The CDR3 region has the DNA TGTGCCAGCAGCAACCCAGTACTGGATACGCAGTATTTT.

This chain uses TRBV29-1 with TRBJ1-2; no reliable D call. V was shortened by 3 bases and J by 1 base, with 3 bases between the two germline ends. CDR3 size: 11 residues. Germline V gene sequence: CDR1 SQVTM, CDR2 ANQGSEA. The CDR3 DNA follows: TGCAGCGTTGACGGTAACTATGGCTACACCTTC. It translates to CSVDGNYGYTF.